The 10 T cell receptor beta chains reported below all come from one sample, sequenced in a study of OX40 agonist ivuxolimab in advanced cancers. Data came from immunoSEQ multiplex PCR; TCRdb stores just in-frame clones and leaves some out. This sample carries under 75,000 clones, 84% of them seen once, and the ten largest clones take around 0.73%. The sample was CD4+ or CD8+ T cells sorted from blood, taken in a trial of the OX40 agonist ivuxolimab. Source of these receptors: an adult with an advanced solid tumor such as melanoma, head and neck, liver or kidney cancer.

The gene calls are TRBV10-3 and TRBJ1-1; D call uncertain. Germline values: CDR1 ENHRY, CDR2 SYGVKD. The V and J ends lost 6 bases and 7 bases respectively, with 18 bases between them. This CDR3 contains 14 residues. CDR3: CAISAAGSSGEAFF. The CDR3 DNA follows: TGTGCCATCAGCGCGGCAGGCTCAAGTGGTGAAGCTTTCTTT.

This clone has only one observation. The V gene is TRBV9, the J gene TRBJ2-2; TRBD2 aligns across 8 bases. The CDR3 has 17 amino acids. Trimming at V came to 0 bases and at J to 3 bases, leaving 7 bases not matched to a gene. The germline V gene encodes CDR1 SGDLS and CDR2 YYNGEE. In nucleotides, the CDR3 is TGTGCCAGCAGCGTAGGATTCGGGCGGGGGGACACCGGGGAGCTGTTTTTT. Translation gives CASSVGFGRGDTGELFF.

The CDR3 region has the DNA TGCAGCGTGAGACAGAGCACCGGGGAGCTGTTTTTT. Its protein product is CSVRQSTGELFF. The chain couples TRBV29-1 to TRBJ2-2; TRBD1 might be the D (5 bases). Germline V gives CDR1 SQVTM, CDR2 ANQGSEA. V lost 6 bases and J lost 4, with 9 bases in between. CDR3 size: 12 residues.

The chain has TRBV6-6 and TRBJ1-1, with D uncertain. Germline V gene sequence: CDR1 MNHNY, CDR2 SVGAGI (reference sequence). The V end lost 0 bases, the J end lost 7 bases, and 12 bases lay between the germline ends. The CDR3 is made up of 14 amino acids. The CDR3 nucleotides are TGTGCCAGCAGTTACTCGATAGGTAATATTGAAGCTTTCTTT. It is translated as CASSYSIGNIEAFF.

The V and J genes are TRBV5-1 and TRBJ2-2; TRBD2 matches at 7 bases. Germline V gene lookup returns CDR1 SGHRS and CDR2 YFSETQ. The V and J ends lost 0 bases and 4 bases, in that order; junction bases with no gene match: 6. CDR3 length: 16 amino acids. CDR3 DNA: TGCGCCAGCAGCTTGGAGCGGGGCCGGGGCACCGGGGAGCTGTTTTTT. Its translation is CASSLERGRGTGELFF.

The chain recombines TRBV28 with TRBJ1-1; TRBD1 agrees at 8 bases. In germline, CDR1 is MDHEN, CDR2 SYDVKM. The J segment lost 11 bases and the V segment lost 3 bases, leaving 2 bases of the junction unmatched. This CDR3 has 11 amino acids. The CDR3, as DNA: TGTGCCAGCAGTTTGCGACAGGGGGCTTTCTTT. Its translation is CASSLRQGAFF.

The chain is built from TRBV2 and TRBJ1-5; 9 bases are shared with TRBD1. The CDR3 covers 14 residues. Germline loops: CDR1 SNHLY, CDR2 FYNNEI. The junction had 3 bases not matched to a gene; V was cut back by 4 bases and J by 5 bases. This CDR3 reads CASSADRGYQPQHF. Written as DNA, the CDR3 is TGTGCCAGCAGTGCAGACAGGGGGTATCAGCCCCAGCATTTT.

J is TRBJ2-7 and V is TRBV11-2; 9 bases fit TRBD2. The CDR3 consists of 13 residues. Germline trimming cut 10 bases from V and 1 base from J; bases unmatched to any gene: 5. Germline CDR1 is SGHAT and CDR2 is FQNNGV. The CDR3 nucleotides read TGTGCCACGACAGCGGGAGGTTCCTACGAGCAGTACTTC. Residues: CATTAGGSYEQYF.

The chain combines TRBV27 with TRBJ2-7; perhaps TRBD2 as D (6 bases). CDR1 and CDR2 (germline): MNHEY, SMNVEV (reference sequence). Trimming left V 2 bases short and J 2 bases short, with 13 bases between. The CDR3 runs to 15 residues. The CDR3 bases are TGTGCCAGCAGTTTAGGAGGGCTTGGGCCCTACGAGCAGTACTTC. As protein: CASSLGGLGPYEQYF.

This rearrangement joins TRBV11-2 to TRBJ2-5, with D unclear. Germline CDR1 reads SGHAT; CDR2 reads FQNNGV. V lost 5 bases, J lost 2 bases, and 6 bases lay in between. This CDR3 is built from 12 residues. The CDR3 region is CASSPQQETQYF. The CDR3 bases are TGTGCCAGCAGCCCCCAGCAAGAGACCCAGTACTTC.